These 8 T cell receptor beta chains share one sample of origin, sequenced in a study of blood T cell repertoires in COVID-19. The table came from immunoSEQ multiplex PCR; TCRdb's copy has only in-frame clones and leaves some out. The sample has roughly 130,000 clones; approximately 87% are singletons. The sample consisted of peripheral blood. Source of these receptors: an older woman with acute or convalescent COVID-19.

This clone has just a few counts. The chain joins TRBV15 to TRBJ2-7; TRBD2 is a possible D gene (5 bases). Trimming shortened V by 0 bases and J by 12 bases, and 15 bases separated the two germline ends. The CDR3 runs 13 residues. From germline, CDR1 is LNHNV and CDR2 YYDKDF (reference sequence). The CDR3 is CATSRDGSETTYF. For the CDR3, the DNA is TGTGCCACCAGCAGAGATGGGAGTGAGACCACGTACTTC.

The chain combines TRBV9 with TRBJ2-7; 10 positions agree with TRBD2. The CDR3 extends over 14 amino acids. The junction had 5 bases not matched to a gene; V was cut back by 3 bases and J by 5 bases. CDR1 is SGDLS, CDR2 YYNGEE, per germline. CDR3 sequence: CASSGTGTSDEQYF. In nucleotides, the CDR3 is TGTGCCAGCAGCGGCACCGGGACTAGCGACGAGCAGTACTTC.

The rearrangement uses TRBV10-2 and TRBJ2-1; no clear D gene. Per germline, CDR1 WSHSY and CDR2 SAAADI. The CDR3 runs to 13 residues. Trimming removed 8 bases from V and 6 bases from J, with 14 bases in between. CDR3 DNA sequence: TGCGCCAGCCAGACTCTAACTGGCAATGAGCAGTTCTTC. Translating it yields CASQTLTGNEQFF.

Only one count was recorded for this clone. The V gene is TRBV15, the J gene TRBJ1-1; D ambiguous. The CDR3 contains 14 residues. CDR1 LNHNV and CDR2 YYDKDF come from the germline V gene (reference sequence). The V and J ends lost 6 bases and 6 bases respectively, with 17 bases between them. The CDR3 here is CATRRDPPSPEAFF. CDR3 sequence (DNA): TGTGCCACCAGGCGGGATCCGCCATCCCCTGAAGCTTTCTTT.

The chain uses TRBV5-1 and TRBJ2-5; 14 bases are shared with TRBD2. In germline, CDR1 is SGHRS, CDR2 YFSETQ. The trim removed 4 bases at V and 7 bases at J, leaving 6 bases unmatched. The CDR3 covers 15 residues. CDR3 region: CASSGGLAGAGTQYF. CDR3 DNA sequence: TGCGCCAGCAGCGGGGGACTAGCGGGAGCGGGGACCCAGTACTTC.

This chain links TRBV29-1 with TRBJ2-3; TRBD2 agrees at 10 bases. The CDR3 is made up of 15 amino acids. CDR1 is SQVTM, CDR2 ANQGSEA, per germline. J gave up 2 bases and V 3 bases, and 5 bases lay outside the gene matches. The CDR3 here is CSVDRTSGLTDTQYF. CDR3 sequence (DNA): TGCAGCGTTGATCGGACTAGCGGACTCACAGATACGCAGTATTTT.

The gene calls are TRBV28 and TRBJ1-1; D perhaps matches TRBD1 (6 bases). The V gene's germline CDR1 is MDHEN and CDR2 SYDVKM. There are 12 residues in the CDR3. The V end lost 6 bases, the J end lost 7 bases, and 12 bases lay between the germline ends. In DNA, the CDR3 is TGTGCCAGCAGACAGGGCCTTGGTGAAGCTTTCTTT. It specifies CASRQGLGEAFF.

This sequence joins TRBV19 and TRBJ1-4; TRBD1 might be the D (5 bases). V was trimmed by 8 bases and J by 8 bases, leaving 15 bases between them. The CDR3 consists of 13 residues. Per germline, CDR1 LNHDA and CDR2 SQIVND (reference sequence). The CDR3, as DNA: TGTGCCAGTCGGCTTGGAGGGGAAGAAAAACTGTTTTTT. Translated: CASRLGGEEKLFF.